The next 5 T cell receptor beta chains were all read from a single sample in a study of T cells in Graves' hyperthyroidism and ophthalmopathy (dated 2019 in TCRdb). Library preparation employed multiplex PCR. Sequencer: Illumina HiSeq 2000. TCR beta CDR3 regions were amplified from RNA transcripts. The first round of RT-PCR for the TCR CDR3 was performed with the HTBI primer set and the Qiagen OneStep RT-PCR kit. Through fastp at Q25 and MiXCR, TCRdb rebuilt clones from the public reads, retaining in-frame beta chains. Each CDR3 protein appears once, grouped with its most common genes and DNA. Within this sample are a few hundred thousand distinct CDR3 sequences, with roughly an eighth of them counted one time only. The top ten clonotypes cover 15% to 20% of the sample. Input material: blood. The receptors come from a woman aged 18-29 years with Graves' hyperthyroidism.

This clonotype came up many times. The V and J genes are TRBV7-8 and TRBJ1-1; D is unresolved. Germline CDR1 reads SGHVS; CDR2 reads FQNEAQ. This CDR3 has 15 amino acids. The ends were cut back, 4 bases at V and 5 bases at J, with 17 bases in the middle. The CDR3 loop reads CASSSEGGPGTEAFF. As DNA, the CDR3 is TGTGCCAGCAGCTCAGAGGGCGGGCCCGGGACTGAAGCTTTCTTT. Drawing the rest from reference TRBV7-8 and TRBJ1-1, the complete variable domain is GAGVSQSPRYKVAKRGQDVALRCDPISGHVSLFWYQQALGQGPEFLTYFQNEAQLDKSGLPSDRFFAERPEGSVSTLKIQRTQQEDSAVYLCASSSEGGPGTEAFFGQGTRLTVV.

This sequence joins TRBV20-1 and TRBJ2-3; 15 bases map to TRBD2. The CDR3 has 18 amino acids. Germline CDR1 DFQATT, CDR2 SNEGSKA (reference sequence). V shed 4 bases and J 2 bases; nucleotides not matched to a gene: 10. This CDR3 is CSATSSWTSGRDTDTQYF. The CDR3 nucleotides are TGCAGTGCTACCAGCAGTTGGACTAGCGGGAGGGACACAGATACGCAGTATTTT.

This clonotype has at least ten counts. The V call is TRBV28, the J call TRBJ2-1; 11 bases line up with TRBD2. Germline V gene lookup returns CDR1 MDHEN and CDR2 SYDVKM. V lost 7 bases, J lost 8 bases, and 7 bases stayed unmatched. This CDR3 has 14 residues. Here the CDR3 DNA reads TGTGCCAGCATGCTAGCGGGAGGTGGCTATGAGCAGTTCTTC. Its protein is CASMLAGGGYEQFF.

J is TRBJ1-1 and V is TRBV4-1; no clear D gene. CDR1 and CDR2 (germline): MGHRA, YSYEKL. Trimming shortened V by 3 bases and J by 12 bases, and 11 bases separated the two germline ends. The CDR3 has 11 amino acids. DNA of the CDR3: TGCGCCAGCAGCCATTTGGATTTTCCTTTCTTT. Translated: CASSHLDFPFF.

This clonotype was seen many times. The chain has TRBV9 and TRBJ2-7; a possible D gene is TRBD2 (6 bases). This CDR3 region has 15 residues. Germline-derived CDR1 and CDR2 are SGDLS and YYNGEE. Trimming left V 4 bases short and J 4 bases short, with 18 bases between. This CDR3 is CASSPQSGRVYEQYF. CDR3 nucleotide sequence: TGTGCCAGCAGCCCACAGAGCGGGCGAGTGTACGAGCAGTACTTC.